The 14 T cell receptor beta chains listed next were all sequenced from one sample in a study of T-cell reconstitution after alpha-beta-depleted transplantation in children. TCRbeta library construction was performed incorporating unique molecular identifiers. TCRdb ran MiXCR on the PCR reads and lists one entry per CDR3 protein. The sample gives more than 400,000 distinct CDR3 sequences, 43% of which show up once; under 35% is in the top ten. The sequenced sample was PBMCs, obtained before TCRalphabeta/CD19-depleted stem cell transplant. These receptors all come from a girl aged 2-10 years with aplastic anemia, due to receive a stem cell transplant.

The rearrangement uses TRBV6-5 and TRBJ1-5; D gene unclear. V lost 0 bases and J lost 6, with 9 bases in between. The CDR3 contains 14 residues. Germline lookup yields CDR1 MNHEY and CDR2 SVGAGI. The CDR3, as DNA: TGTGCCAGCAGTTACTCTTCGGGAATTCAGCCCCAGCATTTT. Translating gives CASSYSSGIQPQHF.

This clonotype was picked up a small number of times. This chain joins TRBV6-2 or TRBV6-3 and TRBJ1-4; weak D call: TRBD1 (6 bases). V lost 5 bases and J 8 bases, leaving 15 bases between the germline ends. Germline CDR1 reads MNHEY; CDR2 reads SVGEGT. The CDR3 has 14 amino acids. The CDR3 DNA reads TGTGCCAGCAGTAGTACAGGGAGGAGAGAAAAACTGTTTTTT. This gives the protein CASSSTGRREKLFF.

This clonotype was observed a few times. The rearrangement joins TRBV27 to TRBJ2-7, with no clear D. Trimming left V 5 bases short and J 2 bases short, with 10 bases between. The CDR3 has 13 amino acids. Germline V gene lookup returns CDR1 MNHEY and CDR2 SMNVEV (reference sequence). The CDR3 sequence is CASSTVGPYEQYF. For the CDR3, the DNA is TGTGCCAGCAGTACCGTAGGGCCCTACGAGCAGTACTTC.

The chain joins TRBV7-2 to TRBJ2-1; 9 bases fit TRBD2. The CDR3 is made up of 15 amino acids. The V gene's germline CDR1 is SGHTA and CDR2 FQGNSA. V was clipped by 7 bases and J by 4 bases; unmatched bases: 8. The CDR3 sequence: CASKALAGIYNEQFF. For the CDR3, the DNA is TGTGCCAGCAAGGCCCTAGCGGGGATTTACAATGAGCAGTTCTTC.

This clonotype has ten or more counts. This sequence joins TRBV6-1 and TRBJ1-1; tentative D call: TRBD1 (6 bases). CDR1 and CDR2 from the germline V gene are MNHNS and SASEGT. Trimming pared 6 bases from V and 1 base from J, leaving 21 bases between. The CDR3 runs 17 residues. The CDR3 protein is CASRSFRGGEGNTEAFF. CDR3 DNA sequence: TGTGCCAGCAGGTCCTTTAGGGGGGGGGAAGGGAACACTGAAGCTTTCTTT.

The V call is TRBV5-1, the J call TRBJ1-1; D uncertain. Germline assignment: CDR1 SGHRS and CDR2 YFSETQ. The CDR3 consists of 15 residues. Trimming pared 3 bases from V and 0 bases from J, leaving 12 bases between. CDR3: CASSSKTPMNTEAFF. Here the CDR3 DNA reads TGCGCCAGCAGCTCTAAGACACCTATGAACACTGAAGCTTTCTTT.

This clonotype was detected only a few times. The chain has TRBV10-2 and TRBJ2-7; 9 bases fit TRBD2. Germline CDR1 WSHSY, CDR2 SAAADI. This CDR3 has 15 amino acids. J was trimmed by 0 bases and V by 3 bases; bases with no gene match: 3. Here the CDR3 DNA reads TGCGCCAGCAGTGAACCTAGCGGGGTCTCCTACGAGCAGTACTTC. Translation gives CASSEPSGVSYEQYF.

The chain couples TRBV5-6 to TRBJ2-7; D ambiguous. V dropped 4 bases and J dropped 5 bases, with 13 bases sitting between them. CDR3 length: 13 amino acids. Germline V lookup: CDR1 SGHDT, CDR2 YYEEEE. The CDR3 sequence: CASSVLMIHEQYF. The CDR3 DNA reads as TGTGCCAGCAGCGTACTCATGATCCACGAGCAGTACTTC.

This clonotype came up many times. This sequence joins TRBV9 and TRBJ2-3; the match to TRBD2 covers 8 bases. This CDR3 contains 16 residues. Trimming took 2 bases from V and 0 from J; bases not matched to a gene: 5. The germline V gene has CDR1 SGDLS and CDR2 YYNGEE. CDR3 coding DNA: TGTGCCAGCAGCGTTCATAGCGGGGTTAGCACAGATACGCAGTATTTT. Residues: CASSVHSGVSTDTQYF.

This chain uses TRBV21-1 with TRBJ1-5. TRBV21-1 is recorded as a pseudogene. The CDR3 loop spans 18 amino acids. The CDR3, as DNA: TGTGCCAGCAGCAAAGGGGTCGGGGAGTCCCTCCTTCGTCGGCCCCAGCATTTT. This sequence encodes CASSKGVGESLLRRPQHF.

In the case of this clonotype: A much larger clone lies one base from this, so it may be a read error. This chain connects TRBV20-1 to TRBJ2-5, with 9 bases that match TRBD1. This CDR3 is 14 amino acids long. Germline V gene sequence: CDR1 DFQATT, CDR2 SNEGSKA (reference sequence). CDR3 nucleotides: TGCAGTGCTAGGGACAGGGGTCGGGAGGAGACCGAGTACTTC. Residues: CSARDRGREETEYF.

J is TRBJ2-1 and V is TRBV5-1; D gene uncertain. The CDR3 has 14 amino acids. Looked up from germline, CDR1 is SGHRS and CDR2 is YFSETQ. The V end lost 5 bases, the J end lost 10 bases, and 19 bases lay between the germline ends. CDR3 sequence: CASRETPLIGEQFF. In DNA form, the CDR3 reads TGCGCCAGCAGGGAAACCCCCCTTATAGGGGAGCAGTTCTTC.

This clonotype was seen at least ten times. The V call is TRBV6-1, the J call TRBJ2-7; 7 nucleotides agree with TRBD2. Germline CDR1 is MNHNS and CDR2 is SASEGT. The CDR3 is 14 amino acids. V dropped 1 base and J dropped 4; count of bases not matched to a gene: 4. The CDR3 nucleotides are TGTGCCAGCAGTGAAGAGGGACTAAATTACGAGCAGTACTTC. Amino acids: CASSEEGLNYEQYF.

This chain links TRBV6-5 with TRBJ2-1, with D maybe TRBD2 (6 bases). V lost 4 bases, J lost 8 bases, and 18 bases lay in between. CDR3 length: 15 amino acids. Germline V gene sequence: CDR1 MNHEY, CDR2 SVGAGI. As DNA, the CDR3 is TGTGCCAGCAGTTTCCCCGCTAGCGCCGGGCATGAGCAGTTCTTC. Translating it yields CASSFPASAGHEQFF.